A selection of T cell receptor beta chains follows, all from one sample in a study of graft-versus-host responses after intestinal transplantation. Method: immunoSEQ multiplex PCR; TCRdb's copy keeps in-frame clones and lacks some. The data contain tens of thousands of clones, around 92% of them singletons. The sample was PBMCs, taken roughly 260 days after intestinal transplant. The origin of the receptors is a human patient who received an intestinal transplant, so some T cells may come from the graft donor. CDR3s include the opening cysteine and the closing phenylalanine or tryptophan. D genes are given only for firm matches. Where a row states a size, it is once, few, many or the class of an expanded clone; other rows omit it.

V gene: TRBV19; clone size: .; D gene: TRBD1; J gene: TRBJ1-6; CDR3 DNA: TGTGCCAGTAGCCCCGGGACAGGGAATTCACCCCTCCACTTT; CDR3 protein: CASSPGTGNSPLHF
V gene: TRBV19; clone size: once; D gene: TRBD1; J gene: TRBJ1-5; CDR3 DNA: TGTGCCAGTAGTATCCTCAGGGGGCATCAGCCCCAGCATTTT; CDR3 protein: CASSILRGHQPQHF
V gene: TRBV6-5; clone size: .; D gene: TRBD1; J gene: TRBJ2-3; CDR3 DNA: TGTGCCAGCAGTTACTGGGGGACAGGGGGCACAGATACGCAGTATTTT; CDR3 protein: CASSYWGTGGTDTQYF
V gene: TRBV25-1; clone size: .; D gene: .; J gene: TRBJ2-2; CDR3 DNA: TGTGCCAGCAGTGTTTCTCCGACCGCGAACACCGGGGAGCTGTTTTTT; CDR3 protein: CASSVSPTANTGELFF
V gene: TRBV29-1; clone size: .; D gene: .; J gene: TRBJ1-4; CDR3 DNA: TGCAGCGTTGTACAGGGTGGGAATGAAAAACTGTTTTTT; CDR3 protein: CSVVQGGNEKLFF
V gene: TRBV9; clone size: .; D gene: .; J gene: TRBJ2-2; CDR3 DNA: TGTGCCAGCAGCACCTTAAGTTTCGGGGAGCTGTTTTTT; CDR3 protein: CASSTLSFGELFF
V gene: TRBV2; clone size: .; D gene: TRBD1; J gene: TRBJ2-2; CDR3 DNA: TGTGCCAGCAGGGGGACAGGACAGAACACCGGGGAGCTGTTTTTT; CDR3 protein: CASRGTGQNTGELFF
V gene: TRBV10-3; clone size: .; D gene: TRBD1; J gene: TRBJ2-3; CDR3 DNA: TGTGCCATCGCGGACAGGTCGGACACAGATACGCAGTATTTT; CDR3 protein: CAIADRSDTDTQYF
V gene: TRBV28; clone size: .; D gene: TRBD1; J gene: TRBJ2-5; CDR3 DNA: TGTGCCAGCAGTTTCGACAGGGCCCAAGAGACCCAGTACTTC; CDR3 protein: CASSFDRAQETQYF
V gene: TRBV14; clone size: .; D gene: TRBD2; J gene: TRBJ2-1; CDR3 DNA: TGTGCCAGCAGCCAATTAACGGGAGGGCCTTACAATGAGCAGTTCTTC; CDR3 protein: CASSQLTGGPYNEQFF
V gene: TRBV19; clone size: .; D gene: TRBD1; J gene: TRBJ1-4; CDR3 DNA: TGTGCCAGCAGTTTGGGGGACAGGCGGTATGAAAAACTGTTTTTT; CDR3 protein: CASSLGDRRYEKLFF
V gene: TRBV27; clone size: .; D gene: .; J gene: TRBJ2-1; CDR3 DNA: TGTGCCAGCAGTCCCACGAGACTTCCTAGATCCCTGCACGGTGCCTACAATGAGCAGTTCTTC; CDR3 protein: CASSPTRLPRSLHGAYNEQFF
V gene: TRBV1; clone size: once; D gene: .; J gene: TRBJ2-3; CDR3 DNA: TGCACCAGCAGCCAATCTGATGGAGAGCGGACCACAGATACGCAGTATTTT; CDR3 protein: CTSSQSDGERTTDTQYF
V gene: TRBV29-1; clone size: .; D gene: .; J gene: TRBJ2-3; CDR3 DNA: TGCAGCGTGTATACAGGGCTAGATACGCAGTATTTT; CDR3 protein: CSVYTGLDTQYF
V gene: TRBV27; clone size: .; D gene: .; J gene: TRBJ2-5; CDR3 DNA: TGTGCCAGCAGCGATACAGGGAAATTATTCGAGACCCAGTACTTC; CDR3 protein: CASSDTGKLFETQYF
V gene: TRBV25-1; clone size: .; D gene: .; J gene: TRBJ1-1; CDR3 DNA: TGTGCCAGCAGCTTGGGCATCGTAGCTGAAGCTTTCTTT; CDR3 protein: CASSLGIVAEAFF
V gene: TRBV5-1; clone size: .; D gene: TRBD2; J gene: TRBJ2-7; CDR3 DNA: TGCGCCAGCAGCTTGGCAGGACTAGCGGGAGTCGAGCAGTACTTC; CDR3 protein: CASSLAGLAGVEQYF
V gene: TRBV18; clone size: .; D gene: .; J gene: TRBJ2-6; CDR3 DNA: TGTGCCAGCTCACCCCAGGGTTCAACTTACTCTGGGGCCAACGTCCTGACTTTC; CDR3 protein: CASSPQGSTYSGANVLTF
V gene: TRBV25-1; clone size: .; D gene: .; J gene: TRBJ1-2; CDR3 DNA: TGTGCCAGCAGTGAGGGACGTTGGTATGGCTACACCTTC; CDR3 protein: CASSEGRWYGYTF
V gene: TRBV28; clone size: .; D gene: .; J gene: TRBJ1-1; CDR3 DNA: TGTGCCAGCAGTTTTCGGACGGGGAACACTGAAGCTTTCTTT; CDR3 protein: CASSFRTGNTEAFF
V gene: TRBV19; clone size: .; D gene: .; J gene: TRBJ1-2; CDR3 DNA: TGTGCCAGTAGTATGGTAGGGATCGATGGCTACACCTTC; CDR3 protein: CASSMVGIDGYTF
V gene: TRBV5-1; clone size: .; D gene: .; J gene: TRBJ2-5; CDR3 DNA: TGCGCCAGCAGCTTGGTCCCGGGGCGCGAAGAGACCCAGTACTTC; CDR3 protein: CASSLVPGREETQYF
V gene: TRBV19; clone size: .; D gene: TRBD2; J gene: TRBJ2-5; CDR3 DNA: TGTGCCAGTAGTGTTGGGACTACCCCCCAAGAGACCCAGTACTTC; CDR3 protein: CASSVGTTPQETQYF
V gene: TRBV11-2; clone size: .; D gene: .; J gene: TRBJ2-7; CDR3 DNA: TGTGCCAGCAGCTTAAGGGGGGCCAGCCCACCCTCCTACGAGCAGTACTTC; CDR3 protein: CASSLRGASPPSYEQYF
V gene: TRBV30; clone size: .; D gene: .; J gene: TRBJ1-2; CDR3 DNA: TGTGCCTGGAGTGGGGAGGGCTATGGCTACACCTTC; CDR3 protein: CAWSGEGYGYTF
V gene: TRBV7-3; clone size: .; D gene: TRBD1; J gene: TRBJ2-1; CDR3 DNA: TGTGCCAGCAGCTTACAGGGATTCACCGGGACAGGGTTCAATGAGCAGTTCTTC; CDR3 protein: CASSLQGFTGTGFNEQFF
V gene: TRBV5-1; clone size: .; D gene: .; J gene: TRBJ2-1; CDR3 DNA: TGCGCCAGCAGCTCCTCGTTAGGGGGTGAGCAGTTCTTC; CDR3 protein: CASSSSLGGEQFF
V gene: TRBV10-2; clone size: .; D gene: .; J gene: TRBJ2-7; CDR3 DNA: TGCGCCAGCAGAGTATCGGGCCCGACGTACGAGCAGTACTTC; CDR3 protein: CASRVSGPTYEQYF
V gene: TRBV15; clone size: .; D gene: .; J gene: TRBJ1-5; CDR3 DNA: TGTGCCACCAGCACCGGCCCTACGGGAGAGCGGCCCCAGCATTTT; CDR3 protein: CATSTGPTGERPQHF